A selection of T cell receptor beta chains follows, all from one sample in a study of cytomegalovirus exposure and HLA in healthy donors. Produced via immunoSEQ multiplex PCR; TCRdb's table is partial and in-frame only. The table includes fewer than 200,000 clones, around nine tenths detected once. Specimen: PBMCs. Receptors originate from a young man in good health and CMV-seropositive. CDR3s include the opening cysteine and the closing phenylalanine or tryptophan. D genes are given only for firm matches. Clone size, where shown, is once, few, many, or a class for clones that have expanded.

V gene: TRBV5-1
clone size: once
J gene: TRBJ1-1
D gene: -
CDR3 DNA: TGCGCCAGCAGCTTGGCTCCAGAGAACACTGAAGCTTTCTTT
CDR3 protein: CASSLAPENTEAFF

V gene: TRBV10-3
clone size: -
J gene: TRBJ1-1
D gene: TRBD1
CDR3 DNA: TGTGCCATCAGTGAGTCGCGGGACAGGGGCACTGAAGCTTTCTTT
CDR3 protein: CAISESRDRGTEAFF

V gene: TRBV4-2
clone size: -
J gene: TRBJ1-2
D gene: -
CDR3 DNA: TGTGCCAGCAGCCAAGACAGGGATTGGGCAGCGGGAAACTATGGCTACACCTTC
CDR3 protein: CASSQDRDWAAGNYGYTF

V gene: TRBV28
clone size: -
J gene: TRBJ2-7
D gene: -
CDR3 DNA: TGTGCCAGCAGTTTTGCCGAGGACGAGCAGTACTTC
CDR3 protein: CASSFAEDEQYF

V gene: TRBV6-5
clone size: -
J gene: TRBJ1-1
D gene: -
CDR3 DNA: TGTGCCAGCACCACAGGAGGGAAGGTCCAAGCTTTCTTT
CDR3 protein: CASTTGGKVQAFF

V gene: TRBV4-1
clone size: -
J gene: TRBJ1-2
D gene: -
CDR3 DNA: TGCGCCAGCAGCCAAGTGGGCCAGCGGGGAGGGAGGTATGGCTACACCTTC
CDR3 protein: CASSQVGQRGGRYGYTF

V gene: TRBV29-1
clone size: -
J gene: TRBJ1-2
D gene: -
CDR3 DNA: TGCAGCGTTGAAGGGGCACAGGGCTATGGCTACACCTTC
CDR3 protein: CSVEGAQGYGYTF

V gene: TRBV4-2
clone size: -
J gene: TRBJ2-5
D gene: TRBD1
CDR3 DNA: TGTGCCAGCAGCTGGCCGGGACAGGGAATAGAGACCCAGTACTTC
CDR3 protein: CASSWPGQGIETQYF

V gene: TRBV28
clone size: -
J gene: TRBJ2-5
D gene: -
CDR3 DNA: TGTGCCAGCACCGCAGGGGGGACGACTAGAGAGACCCAGTACTTC
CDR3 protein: CASTAGGTTRETQYF

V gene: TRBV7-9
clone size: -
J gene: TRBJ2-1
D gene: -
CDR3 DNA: TGTGCCAGCAGAGGGGGGGGAGCTGAGCAGTTCTTC
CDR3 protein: CASRGGGAEQFF

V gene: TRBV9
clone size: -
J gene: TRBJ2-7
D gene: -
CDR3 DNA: TGTGCCAGCAGCCCAGGGGCGGGAGCGGGCTACGAGCAGTACTTC
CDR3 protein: CASSPGAGAGYEQYF